Reported below is one T cell receptor beta chain. The antigen remains unidentified. The data were taken from a study of T cell responses to AZD1222 COVID-19 vaccine. Study-level results: In a largely white British group with more females than males, clonal diversity was possibly underestimated. Nearly half of spike-specific TCRs reportedly go after variant regions that carry no mutations. Baseline seropositives among AZD1222 recipients totaled only six or seven.

Generated by immunoSEQ multiplex PCR, the TCRdb table keeps only in-frame clones and is missing some. The sample carries approximately 190,000 clones, 90% to 95% recorded once. V lost 4 bases, J lost 4 bases, and 5 bases stayed unmatched. The CDR3 length is 14 residues. Germline values: CDR1 MNHEY, CDR2 SVGAGI. V usage is TRBV6-5 and J usage is TRBJ1-1; TRBD1 aligns across 8 bases. The specimen comprised peripheral blood, sampled on day 0 of AZD1222 vaccination. The source of this sequence is an adult in good health. The CDR3 region has the DNA TGTGCCAGCAGTTTCGAGGGGACAGGCACTGAAGCTTTCTTT. Protein: CASSFEGTGTEAFF.